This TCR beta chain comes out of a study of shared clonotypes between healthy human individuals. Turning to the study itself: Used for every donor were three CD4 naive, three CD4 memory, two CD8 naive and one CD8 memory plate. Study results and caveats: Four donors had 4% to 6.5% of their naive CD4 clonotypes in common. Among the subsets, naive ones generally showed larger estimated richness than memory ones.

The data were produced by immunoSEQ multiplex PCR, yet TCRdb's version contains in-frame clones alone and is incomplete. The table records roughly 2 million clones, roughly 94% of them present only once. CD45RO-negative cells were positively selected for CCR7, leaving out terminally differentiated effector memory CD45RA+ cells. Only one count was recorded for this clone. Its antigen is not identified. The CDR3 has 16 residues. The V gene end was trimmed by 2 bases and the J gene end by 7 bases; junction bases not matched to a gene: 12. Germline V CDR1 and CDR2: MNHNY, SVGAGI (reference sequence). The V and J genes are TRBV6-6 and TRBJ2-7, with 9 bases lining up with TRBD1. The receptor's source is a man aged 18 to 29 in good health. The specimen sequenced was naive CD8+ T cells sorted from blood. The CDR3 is CASSYPLDRGAEEQYF. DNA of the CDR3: TGTGCCAGCAGTTACCCCCTCGACAGGGGGGCGGAGGAGCAGTACTTC.